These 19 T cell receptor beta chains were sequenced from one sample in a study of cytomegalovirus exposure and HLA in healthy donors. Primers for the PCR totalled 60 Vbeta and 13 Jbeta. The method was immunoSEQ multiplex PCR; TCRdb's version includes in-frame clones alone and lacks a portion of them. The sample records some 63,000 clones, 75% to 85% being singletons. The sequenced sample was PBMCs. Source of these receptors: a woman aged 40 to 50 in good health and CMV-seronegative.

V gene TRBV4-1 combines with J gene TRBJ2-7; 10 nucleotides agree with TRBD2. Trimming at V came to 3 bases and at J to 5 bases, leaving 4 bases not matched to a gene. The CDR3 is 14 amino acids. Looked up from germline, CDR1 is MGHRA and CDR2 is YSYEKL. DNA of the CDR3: TGCGCCAGCAGCCAGCCGGGACTAGCGAACGAGCAGTACTTC. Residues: CASSQPGLANEQYF.

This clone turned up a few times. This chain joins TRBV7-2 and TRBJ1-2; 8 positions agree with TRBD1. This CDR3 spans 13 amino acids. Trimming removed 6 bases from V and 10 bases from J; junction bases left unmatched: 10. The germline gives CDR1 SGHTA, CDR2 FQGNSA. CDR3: CASRPRDRSHYTF. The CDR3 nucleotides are TGTGCCAGCAGACCCCGGGACAGGAGCCACTACACCTTC.

CDR3 region: CASSSTGGEGNEQFF. CDR3 nucleotides: TGTGCCAGCAGCTCTACAGGGGGCGAGGGTAATGAGCAGTTCTTC. The chain combines TRBV5-4 with TRBJ2-1, with 9 bases identical to TRBD1. The V segment lost 3 bases and the J segment 7 bases; nucleotides outside the gene matches: 8. In germline, CDR1 is SGHNT, CDR2 YYREEE (reference sequence). The CDR3 covers 15 residues.

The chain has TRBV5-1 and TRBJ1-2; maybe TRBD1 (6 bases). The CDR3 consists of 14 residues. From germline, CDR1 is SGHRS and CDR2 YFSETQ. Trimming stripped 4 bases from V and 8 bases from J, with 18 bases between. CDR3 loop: CASSDAGTTSGYTF. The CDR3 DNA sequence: TGCGCCAGCAGCGACGCCGGGACAACAAGCGGCTACACCTTC.

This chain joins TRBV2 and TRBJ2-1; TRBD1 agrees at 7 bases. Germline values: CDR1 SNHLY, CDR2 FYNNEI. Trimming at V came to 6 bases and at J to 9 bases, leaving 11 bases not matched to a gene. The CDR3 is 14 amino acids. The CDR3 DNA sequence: TGTGCCAGCAGCACCACGACAGGGCGGGCTGAGCAGTTCTTC. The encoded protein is CASSTTTGRAEQFF.

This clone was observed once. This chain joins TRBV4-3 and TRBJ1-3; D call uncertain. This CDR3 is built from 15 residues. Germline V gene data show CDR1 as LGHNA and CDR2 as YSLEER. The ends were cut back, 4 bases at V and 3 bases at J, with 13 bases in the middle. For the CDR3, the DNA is TGCGCCAGCAGCCCCGAAGCGCAGCTTGGAAACACCATATATTTT. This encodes CASSPEAQLGNTIYF.

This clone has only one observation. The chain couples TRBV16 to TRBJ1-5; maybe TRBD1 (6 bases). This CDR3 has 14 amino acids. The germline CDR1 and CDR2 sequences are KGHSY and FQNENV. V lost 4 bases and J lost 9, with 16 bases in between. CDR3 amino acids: CASSRTGLGRPQHF. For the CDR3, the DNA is TGTGCCAGCAGCCGCACAGGGTTAGGGAGGCCCCAGCATTTT. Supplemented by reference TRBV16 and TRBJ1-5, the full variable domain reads GEEVAQTPKHLVRGEGQKAKLYCAPIKGHSYVFWYQQVLKNEFKFLISFQNENVFDETGMPKERFSAKCLPNSPCSLEIQATKLEDSAVYFCASSRTGLGRPQHFGDGTRLSIL.

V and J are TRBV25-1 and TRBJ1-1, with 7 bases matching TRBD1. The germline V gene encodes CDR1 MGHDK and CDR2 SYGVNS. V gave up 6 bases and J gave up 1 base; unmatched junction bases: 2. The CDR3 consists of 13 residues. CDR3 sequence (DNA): TGTGCCAGCAGAGGACAGGCGAACACTGAAGCTTTCTTT. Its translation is CASRGQANTEAFF.

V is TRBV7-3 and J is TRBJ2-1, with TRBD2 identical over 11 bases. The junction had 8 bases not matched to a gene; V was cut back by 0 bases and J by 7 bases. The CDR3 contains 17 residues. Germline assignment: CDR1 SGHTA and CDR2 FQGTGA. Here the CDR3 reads CASSLTVRTSGPNEQFF. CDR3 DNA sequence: TGTGCCAGCAGCTTAACCGTTCGGACTAGCGGGCCAAATGAGCAGTTCTTC.

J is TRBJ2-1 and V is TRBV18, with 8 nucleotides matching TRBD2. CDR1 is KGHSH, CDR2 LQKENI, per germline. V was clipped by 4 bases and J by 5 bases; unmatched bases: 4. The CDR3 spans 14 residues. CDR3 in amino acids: CASSQTSEDNEQFF. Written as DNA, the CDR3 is TGTGCCAGCTCACAGACTAGCGAGGACAATGAGCAGTTCTTC.

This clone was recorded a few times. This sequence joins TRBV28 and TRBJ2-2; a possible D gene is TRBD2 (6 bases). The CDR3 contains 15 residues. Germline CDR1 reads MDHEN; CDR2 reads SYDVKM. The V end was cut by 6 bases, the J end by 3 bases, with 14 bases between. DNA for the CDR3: TGTGCCAGCAGGGAGGGAATCGTTTACACCGGGGAGCTGTTTTTT. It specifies CASREGIVYTGELFF.

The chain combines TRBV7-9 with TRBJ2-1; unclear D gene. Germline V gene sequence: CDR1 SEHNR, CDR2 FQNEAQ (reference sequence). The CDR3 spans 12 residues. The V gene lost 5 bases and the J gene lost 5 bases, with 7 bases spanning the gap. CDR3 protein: CASSHRDNEQFF. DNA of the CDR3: TGTGCCAGCAGCCACAGAGACAATGAGCAGTTCTTC. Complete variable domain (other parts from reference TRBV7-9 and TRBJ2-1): DTGVSQNPRHKITKRGQNVTFRCDPISEHNRLYWYRQTLGQGPEFLTYFQNEAQLEKSRLLSDRFSAERPKGSFSTLEIQRTEQGDSAMYLCASSHRDNEQFFGPGTRLTVL.

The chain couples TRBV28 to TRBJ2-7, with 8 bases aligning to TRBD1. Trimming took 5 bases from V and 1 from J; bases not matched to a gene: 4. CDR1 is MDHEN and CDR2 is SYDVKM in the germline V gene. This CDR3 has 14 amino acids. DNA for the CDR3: TGTGCCAGCAGTGGGACAGGTCAATCCTACGAGCAGTACTTC. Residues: CASSGTGQSYEQYF.

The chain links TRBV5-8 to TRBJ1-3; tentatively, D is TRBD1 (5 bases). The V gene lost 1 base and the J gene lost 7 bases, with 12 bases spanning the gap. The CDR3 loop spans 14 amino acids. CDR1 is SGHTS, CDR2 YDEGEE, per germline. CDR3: CASSLSGTINTIYF. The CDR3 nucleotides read TGTGCCAGCAGCTTGTCGGGGACTATTAACACCATATATTTT.

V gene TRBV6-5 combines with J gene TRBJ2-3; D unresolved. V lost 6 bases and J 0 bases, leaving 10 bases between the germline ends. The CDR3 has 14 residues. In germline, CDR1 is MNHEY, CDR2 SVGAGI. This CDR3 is CASRKPGSTDTQYF. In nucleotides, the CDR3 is TGTGCCAGCAGAAAACCCGGGAGCACAGATACGCAGTATTTT.

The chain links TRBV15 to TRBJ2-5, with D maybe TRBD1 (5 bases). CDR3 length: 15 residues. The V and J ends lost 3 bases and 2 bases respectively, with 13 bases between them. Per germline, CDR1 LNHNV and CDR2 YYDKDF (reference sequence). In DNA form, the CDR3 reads TGTGCCACCAGCAGTTCCGCGACAGTTCAAGAGACCCAGTACTTC. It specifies CATSSSATVQETQYF.

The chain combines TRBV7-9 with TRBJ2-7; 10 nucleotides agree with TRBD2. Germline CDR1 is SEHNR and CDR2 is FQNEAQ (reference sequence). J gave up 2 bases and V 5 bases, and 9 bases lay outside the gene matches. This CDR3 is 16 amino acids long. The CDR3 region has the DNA TGTGCCAGCAGCCAGATAAGGACTAGCGGCCCCTACGAGCAGTACTTC. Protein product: CASSQIRTSGPYEQYF.

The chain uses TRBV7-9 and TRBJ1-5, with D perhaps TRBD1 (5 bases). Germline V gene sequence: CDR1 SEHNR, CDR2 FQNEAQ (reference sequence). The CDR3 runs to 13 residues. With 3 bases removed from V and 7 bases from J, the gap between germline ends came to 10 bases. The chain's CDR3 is CASSLGGDQPQHF. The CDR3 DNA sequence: TGTGCCAGCAGCTTGGGAGGGGACCAGCCCCAGCATTTT.

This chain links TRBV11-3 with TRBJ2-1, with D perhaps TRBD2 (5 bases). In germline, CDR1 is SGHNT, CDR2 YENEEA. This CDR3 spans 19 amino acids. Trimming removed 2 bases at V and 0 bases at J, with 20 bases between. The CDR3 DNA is TGTGCCAGCAGCTTACGAGGGAATATTCCGATCAGCTCCTACAATGAGCAGTTCTTC. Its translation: CASSLRGNIPISSYNEQFF.